A selection of T cell receptor beta chains follows, all from one sample in a study of shared clonotypes between healthy human individuals. Clones were read by immunoSEQ multiplex PCR, and TCRdb kept only the in-frame ones, dropping some. The sample has some 980,000 clones; around 80% are singletons. The source material was memory CD4+ T cells sorted from blood. These receptors were collected from a man between 18 and 29 years old in good health. The CDR3 runs from the conserved cysteine through the conserved F or W.

j_call v_call cdr3_aa
TRBJ1-3 TRBV30 CAWSVKGAFSGNTIYF
TRBJ1-1 TRBV6-1 CASSQHSLEAFF
TRBJ2-6 TRBV28 CASHGQRHRVTGANVLTF
TRBJ2-1 TRBV18 CASSPPPGINEQFF
TRBJ1-6 TRBV6-1 CASRGQGGWNSPLHF
TRBJ1-5 TRBV30 CAWSVGSNQPQHF
TRBJ1-4 TRBV7-6 CASSFDGTTNEKLFF
TRBJ1-5 TRBV9 CASSVGTAGPQHF
TRBJ2-7 TRBV21-1 CASSKSAGTGIYEQYF
TRBJ1-1 TRBV2 CASSLDGSLNTEAFF
TRBJ1-4 TRBV28 CASSLQGQNEKLFF
TRBJ2-1 TRBV29-1 CSVEDLDMPNEQFF
TRBJ1-5 TRBV28 CASIMGGAGNQPQHF
TRBJ1-1 TRBV28 CASTWVRGLRTEAFF
TRBJ2-2 TRBV5-6 CASSLYFGGNTGELFF
TRBJ2-7 TRBV5-1 CASSFEVGEQYF
TRBJ1-3 TRBV30 CATRGNTIYF
TRBJ1-5 TRBV10-3 CAISPVWGQGARKGQHF
TRBJ1-1 TRBV19 CASIREGSTEAFF
TRBJ2-3 TRBV10-3 CAARHLSTDTQYF
TRBJ1-2 TRBV5-1 CASSTGGAPYGYTF
TRBJ2-2 TRBV15 CATSGLGAGELFF
TRBJ2-5 TRBV7-2 CASSLRGLEETQYF
TRBJ1-5 TRBV25-1 CASSGGQGFGQPQHF
TRBJ1-5 TRBV19 CASSVDSVPSNQPQHF
TRBJ2-5 TRBV5-1 CASSPNIQGPLPQETQYF
TRBJ2-5 TRBV18 CASSPSALAGGETQYF
TRBJ1-1 TRBV29-1 CSVLTGMNTEAFF
TRBJ2-7 TRBV6-6 CASCQGGGYEQYF
TRBJ2-2 TRBV7-9 CASIKFRTDTGELFF
TRBJ2-2 TRBV11-3 CASSLGITGANTGELFF
TRBJ2-7 TRBV4-3 CASSQDAGAYYEQYF
TRBJ2-5 TRBV6-1 CASSPGINQETQYF
TRBJ1-6 TRBV6-5 CASSPDRVGNSPLHF
TRBJ1-3 TRBV7-2 CASSPREGVSGNTIYF
TRBJ2-1 TRBV5-4 CASSSSSGRDYNEQFF
TRBJ2-7 TRBV6-1 CASNPNRAEYEQYF
TRBJ2-5 TRBV7-7 CASSLFGSETQYF
TRBJ1-2 TRBV25-1 CASSGGWIPSGYTF
TRBJ2-1 TRBV7-9 CASSPGLAASYNEQFF
TRBJ2-7 TRBV5-4 CASSPPGLDYEQYF
TRBJ2-3 TRBV5-6 CASSLASRQGIDTQYF
TRBJ2-7 TRBV9 CASSVAEVGSRYEQYF
TRBJ2-5 TRBV7-6 CASSLARGAGAFQETQYF
TRBJ1-1 TRBV6-5 CASGRSGVTEAFF
TRBJ2-5 TRBV10-2 CASGTGAGAQETQYF
TRBJ2-7 TRBV14 CASSPSGPPYEQYF
TRBJ1-2 TRBV2 CASSEGRYGYTF
TRBJ2-2 TRBV10-2 CASSGLGNTGELFF
TRBJ1-6 TRBV18 CASSTNAGPSPLHF
TRBJ1-4 TRBV30 CAWSVGGAGVEKLFF
TRBJ1-1 TRBV5-1 CASSPATNTEAFF
TRBJ1-3 TRBV10-2 CASSGPGTNTIYF
TRBJ2-7 TRBV19 CASRLAGTHEQYF
TRBJ2-6 TRBV5-1 CASSLATLTGANVLTF
TRBJ1-5 TRBV10-3 CAISERGSNQPQHF
TRBJ2-3 TRBV30 CAWSVIGGAGDTQYF
TRBJ2-3 TRBV5-1 CASSLSPSGITDTQYF
TRBJ1-2 TRBV5-1 CASSLVSGEGYGYTF